A selection of T cell receptor beta chains follows, all from one sample in a study of PD-1 blockade in classical Hodgkin lymphoma. Clones were sequenced by immunoSEQ multiplex PCR, and TCRdb holds only the in-frame ones, with some missing. The sample lists about 110,000 clones, 89% occurring once. The material was peripheral blood mononuclear cells (PBMCs), obtained before the second cycle of nivolumab. Receptors originate from a human donor with classical Hodgkin lymphoma. The CDR3 runs from the conserved cysteine through the conserved F or W. D genes are given only for firm matches. For some rows the clone size is stated as once, few or many, or as a class when expanded; others skip it.

j_gene: TRBJ1-1
v_gene: TRBV19
d_gene: TRBD1
abundance: NA
CDR3aa: CASRGRTGLEAFF
CDR3nt: TGTGCCAGTAGGGGAAGGACAGGGCTTGAAGCTTTCTTT

j_gene: TRBJ2-7
v_gene: TRBV28
d_gene: NA
abundance: once
CDR3aa: CASSPSLQGSYEQYF
CDR3nt: TGTGCCAGCAGTCCCTCCTTGCAGGGCTCCTACGAGCAGTACTTC

j_gene: TRBJ1-3
v_gene: TRBV5-4
d_gene: NA
abundance: NA
CDR3aa: CASSIQGGVGNTIYF
CDR3nt: TGTGCCAGCAGCATCCAGGGAGGAGTTGGAAACACCATATATTTT

j_gene: TRBJ2-1
v_gene: TRBV7-2
d_gene: TRBD2
abundance: NA
CDR3aa: CASSFGVGFGSGGLQFF
CDR3nt: TGTGCCAGCAGTTTTGGTGTCGGTTTTGGTTCGGGAGGGTTGCAGTTCTTC

j_gene: TRBJ2-7
v_gene: TRBV7-9
d_gene: NA
abundance: NA
CDR3aa: CASSLGGGEQYF
CDR3nt: TGTGCCAGCAGCTTAGGGGGCGGCGAGCAGTACTTC

j_gene: TRBJ1-3
v_gene: TRBV9
d_gene: NA
abundance: NA
CDR3aa: CASSVDGAYGNTIYF
CDR3nt: TGTGCCAGCAGCGTAGACGGGGCTTATGGAAACACCATATATTTT

j_gene: TRBJ2-1
v_gene: TRBV7-6
d_gene: TRBD2
abundance: NA
CDR3aa: CASSLDAGVAINEQFF
CDR3nt: TGTGCCAGCAGCTTAGACGCGGGAGTCGCTATCAATGAGCAGTTCTTC

j_gene: TRBJ1-5
v_gene: TRBV30
d_gene: NA
abundance: few
CDR3aa: CAWSVLREGIQGQPQHF
CDR3nt: TGTGCCTGGAGTGTACTAAGGGAAGGTATCCAGGGCCAGCCCCAGCATTTT

j_gene: TRBJ1-5
v_gene: TRBV6-4
d_gene: TRBD1
abundance: NA
CDR3aa: CASRDRGHQPQHF
CDR3nt: TGTGCCAGCAGAGACAGGGGACATCAGCCCCAGCATTTT

j_gene: TRBJ2-3
v_gene: TRBV7-9
d_gene: NA
abundance: once
CDR3aa: CASSSHNRGSYSTDTQYF
CDR3nt: TGTGCCAGCAGCTCTCACAATCGAGGATCGTATAGCACAGATACGCAGTATTTT

j_gene: TRBJ2-2
v_gene: TRBV11-3
d_gene: TRBD2
abundance: NA
CDR3aa: CASSATSARGTGELFF
CDR3nt: TGTGCCAGCAGCGCGACTAGCGCCCGAGGCACCGGGGAGCTGTTTTTT

j_gene: TRBJ2-7
v_gene: TRBV4-3
d_gene: TRBD2
abundance: NA
CDR3aa: CASSQVTGLAGGPYEQYF
CDR3nt: TGCGCCAGCAGCCAAGTTACGGGACTAGCGGGAGGCCCCTACGAGCAGTACTTC